Listed here are 8 T cell receptor beta chains from one sample, sequenced in a study of cytomegalovirus exposure and HLA in healthy donors. 60 Vbeta and 13 Jbeta primers were used in PCR. Assay: immunoSEQ multiplex PCR; the TCRdb copy retains only in-frame clones and omits some. The repertoire holds 170,000 or so clones, with 80% to 85% as singletons. The source material was PBMCs. The receptor set was obtained from a man between 45 and 60 years old in good health and CMV-seronegative.

This clone was counted once. CDR3 amino acids: CASSYSMAGGYTEAFF. As DNA, the CDR3 is TGTGCCAGCAGTTACTCGATGGCAGGGGGCTACACTGAAGCTTTCTTT. This chain links TRBV6-5 with TRBJ1-1; 8 bases are a match to TRBD1. The length of the CDR3 is 16 residues. Germline CDR1 and CDR2: MNHEY and SVGAGI. Trimming cost V 0 bases and J 3 bases; bases outside gene matches: 6.

This rearrangement joins TRBV5-1 to TRBJ2-1; D perhaps matches TRBD1 (6 bases). V dropped 2 bases and J dropped 5 bases, with 17 bases sitting between them. Germline V gene sequence: CDR1 SGHRS, CDR2 YFSETQ. The CDR3 totals 16 residues. The CDR3 loop reads CASSLGQPQRNNEQFF. The CDR3 DNA follows: TGCGCCAGCAGCTTAGGACAGCCGCAGCGGAACAATGAGCAGTTCTTC.

This rearrangement joins TRBV5-1 to TRBJ2-7, with D possibly matching TRBD2 (5 bases). This CDR3 contains 14 residues. Germline CDR1 is SGHRS and CDR2 is YFSETQ. V shed 4 bases and J shed 4 bases, with 15 bases lying between them. The CDR3 is CASSVRDALYEQYF. The CDR3 DNA follows: TGCGCCAGCAGCGTCCGGGATGCCCTTTACGAGCAGTACTTC.

This chain connects TRBV15 to TRBJ2-7; TRBD2 agrees at 13 bases. The CDR3 sequence is 18 residues long. The V and J ends lost 3 bases and 3 bases, in that order; junction bases with no gene match: 11. Germline V gives CDR1 LNHNV, CDR2 YYDKDF (reference sequence). The CDR3 DNA reads TGTGCCACCAGCAGGGATTCTCTACTAGCGGGAGGGTTCTACGAGCAGTACTTC. Protein sequence: CATSRDSLLAGGFYEQYF.

This chain links TRBV28 with TRBJ2-7, with TRBD1 identical over 7 bases. The CDR3 loop spans 14 amino acids. V trimming: 2 bases; J trimming: 6 bases; junction bases outside the gene matches: 7. From germline, CDR1 is MDHEN and CDR2 SYDVKM. The CDR3 bases are TGTGCCAGCAGTTTAGGGGAACAGGGGCGCGAGCAGTACTTC. Its protein is CASSLGEQGREQYF.

The CDR3 protein is CASSSHGTGVGETQYF. In nucleotides, the CDR3 is TGCGCCAGCAGCTCGCATGGGACAGGGGTCGGTGAGACCCAGTACTTC. The chain is built from TRBV5-1 and TRBJ2-5; 10 bases agree with TRBD1. The germline V gene encodes CDR1 SGHRS and CDR2 YFSETQ. The length of the CDR3 is 16 residues. V was clipped by 3 bases and J by 5 bases; unmatched bases: 10.

The chain couples TRBV28 to TRBJ1-5; 7 bases agree with TRBD1. Germline V CDR1 and CDR2: MDHEN, SYDVKM. The CDR3 runs 14 residues. Trimming removed 8 bases from V and 4 bases from J; junction bases left unmatched: 8. The CDR3 DNA is TGTGCCAGCCGCTCGGGACAGTTTAATCAGCCCCAGCATTTT. Translation gives CASRSGQFNQPQHF.

The chain combines TRBV5-1 with TRBJ1-5; the D gene is possibly TRBD1 (5 bases). Germline loops: CDR1 SGHRS, CDR2 YFSETQ. V lost 10 bases and J 0 bases, leaving 14 bases between the germline ends. The CDR3 consists of 14 residues. CDR3 in DNA: TGCGCCGGCGGGGGACGGTATAGCAATCAGCCCCAGCATTTT. Translation gives CAGGGRYSNQPQHF.